This T cell receptor beta chain is drawn from a study of blood T cell repertoires in COVID-19. Looking at the study overall: Researchers got acute and convalescent COVID-19 samples from the United States, Italy and Spain.

This clone has just one count. Assay used: immunoSEQ multiplex PCR; TCRdb lists only in-frame clones, some missing. Of 65,000 to 80,000 clones in the sample, over 75% were seen once. CDR1 MDHEN and CDR2 SYDVKM come from the germline V gene. The CDR3 is 16 amino acids. V lost 5 bases and J lost 5; bases outside the gene matches: 12. The chain employs TRBV28 and TRBJ2-5, with 9 bases aligning to TRBD1. The sequenced sample consisted of peripheral blood. The clonotype originates from a man aged 45-65 years with acute or convalescent COVID-19. The CDR3 sequence: CASSLTGTGLPETQYF. The CDR3 nucleotides read TGTGCCAGCAGTCTAACCGGGACAGGGTTGCCGGAGACCCAGTACTTC.